This entry describes one T cell receptor beta chain. Antigen: not known. The sample originates from a study of chemoradiotherapy in HPV16-positive cancers. Repertoires were sampled repeatedly during chemoradiotherapy. Whole-study findings and limits: For HPV16-positive patients, expanding HPV-responsive T cells associated with longer recurrence-free survival.

Method: immunoSEQ multiplex PCR; TCRdb's copy keeps in-frame clones and lacks some. The sample lists approximately 50,000 clones, around 90% occurring once. The input for sequencing was blood, taken from a patient who underwent chemoradiotherapy. This sequence originates from a human donor with HPV-associated anogenital cancer.

The CDR3 DNA follows: TGTGCCAGCTCACCCGACGAGAGAATCAATCAGGGCTACACCTTC. Translated, it gives CASSPDERINQGYTF. The V gene is TRBV18, the J gene TRBJ1-2; no firm D call. Between the trimmed V and J ends, which lost 3 bases and 8 bases, there was a span of 19 bases. The germline V gene has CDR1 KGHSH and CDR2 LQKENI. The CDR3 consists of 15 residues.